This T cell receptor beta chain was observed in a study of beta chain features in type 1 diabetes. Study overall: Healthy donors resembled patients in age, gender and cell yields.

TCRB transcripts that were expressed got sequenced, as all of the isolated RNA had been reverse transcribed. Naive, central memory and regulatory T cell samples averaged roughly 3.7 million immunoSEQ reads each. Some clones are missing from TCRdb's copy, which holds only in-frame ones; the method was immunoSEQ multiplex PCR. The table lists approximately 250,000 clones, about a tenth of them singletons. The CDR3 is 13 amino acids. The trim removed 6 bases at V and 4 bases at J, leaving 6 bases unmatched. Germline-derived CDR1 and CDR2 are MNHEY and SVGAGI. Broader study findings: Researchers report that Type 1 diabetes patients had moderately but significantly shorter TCRB CDR3s across all four CD4+ subsets. Sequencing from cDNA could over-represent high-TCR-expressing cells. Diminished insertions and augmented deletions at VDJ junctions characterized type 1 diabetes patients.

On this clone itself: The antigen remains undetermined.

The rearrangement links TRBV6-5 to TRBJ2-7; 7 positions agree with TRBD1. The clonotype originates from a man aged 25-45 years with type 1 diabetes. Sequenced input: naive CD4+ T cells from blood. For the CDR3, the DNA is TGTGCCAGCAGGAACACAGGGGAATACGAGCAGTACTTC. Protein sequence: CASRNTGEYEQYF.